This is a list of T cell receptor beta chains from one sample in a study of CDR3 diversity in severe acne. One entry per CDR3 protein results from TCRdb running MiXCR on the PCR reads. The table includes about 85,000 distinct CDR3 sequences, about half detected once. The sample comprised blood. These receptor sequences come from a male donor in good health, serving as a control. The CDR3 runs from the conserved cysteine through the conserved F or W. The D gene is left open where the match is weak. Part of the rows lack a size; the others show once, few, many or a class for expanded clones.

j_call d_call cdr3_length clone_size v_call cdr3_nt cdr3_aa
TRBJ2-7 NA 11 NA TRBV20-1 TGCAGTGCACGGCTACCCTATGACTATGACTTC CSARLPYDYDF
TRBJ1-1 NA 16 NA TRBV19 TGTGCCAGTAGCCTACAGGGACTAGAGGGCTACACTGAAGCTTTCTTT CASSLQGLEGYTEAFF
TRBJ2-1 TRBD2 14 NA TRBV20-1 TGCAGTGCGGGGGCGGGGGGGCCGCGGAATGAGCAGTTCTTC CSAGAGGPRNEQFF
TRBJ1-5 NA 15 many TRBV15 TGTGCCACCAGCAGAGACGGTATAATTGATCAGCCCCAGCATTTT CATSRDGIIDQPQHF
TRBJ2-5 NA 14 NA TRBV7-9 TGTGCCAGCAGCTTGGTGGGTAGGCAAGAGACCCAGTACTTC CASSLVGRQETQYF
TRBJ2-1 NA 14 NA TRBV20-1 TGCAGTGCTAGAGATCTTGGCGGATACAATGAGCAGTTCTTC CSARDLGGYNEQFF
TRBJ1-6 TRBD1 14 many TRBV11-2 TGTGCCAGCAGCACGACAGGGGAGAATTCACCCCTCCACTTT CASSTTGENSPLHF
TRBJ1-4 NA 13 few TRBV29-1 TGCAGCGTTAGCAGAGCCTTTAATGAAAAACTGTTTTTT CSVSRAFNEKLFF
TRBJ2-7 NA 12 few TRBV6-2/TRBV6-3 TGTGCCAGCAGCTGGGGGTCCTACGAGCAGTACTTC CASSWGSYEQYF
TRBJ2-7 TRBD2 16 NA TRBV9 TGTGCCAGCAGCGTAGGGCCCACTAGCGGGGGGGGCGAGCAGTACTTC CASSVGPTSGGGEQYF
TRBJ1-2 TRBD1 13 few TRBV29-1 TGCAGCGTCCTTCTACAGGGGGCGTATGGCTACACCTTC CSVLLQGAYGYTF
TRBJ2-1 NA 19 many TRBV9 TGTGCCAGCAGCGCCGGGCTCGGACGGATCCTTAGCTCCTACAATGAGCAGTTCTTC CASSAGLGRILSSYNEQFF
TRBJ2-7 TRBD1 14 NA TRBV29-1 TGCAGCGTTGGGGGACAGGGGGCGAGGTACGAGCAGTACTTC CSVGGQGARYEQYF
TRBJ2-7 NA 12 few TRBV10-3 TGTGCCATCAGTTCGTCCGGAACCGAGCAGTACTTC CAISSSGTEQYF
TRBJ2-7 TRBD2 14 NA TRBV6-5 TGTGCCAGCAGAGGCGCCGGGACTAGCTCCGAGCAGTACTTC CASRGAGTSSEQYF
TRBJ1-4 TRBD1 14 many TRBV11-2 TGTGCCAGCAGACGAGCAGGGGGGGGTGAAAAACTGTTTTTT CASRRAGGGEKLFF
TRBJ1-1 NA 13 many TRBV30 TGTGCCTGGAGTGGTTTGGATACGGCTGAAGCTTTCTTT CAWSGLDTAEAFF
TRBJ2-1 TRBD2 17 few TRBV20-1 TGCAGTGCTAGAGTCCAGCTAGCGGGAGGGCCGGCGGATGAGCAGTTCTTC CSARVQLAGGPADEQFF
TRBJ2-1 TRBD1 15 medium-sized TRBV5-6 TGTGCCAGCAGCTTTGGGGACAGGGCCTACAATGAGCAGTTCTTC CASSFGDRAYNEQFF
TRBJ2-7 NA 11 few TRBV28 TGTGCCAGCACGAGGGGCTACGAGCAGTACTTC CASTRGYEQYF
TRBJ1-2 NA 13 NA TRBV29-1 TGCAGCGTTGCGACAGGAGCCCTCTATGGCTACACCTTC CSVATGALYGYTF
TRBJ1-1 NA 19 many TRBV11-2 TGTGCCAGCAGCCCGGGGGGAGGCTACAACCCCGACTACAACACTGAAGCTTTCTTT CASSPGGGYNPDYNTEAFF
TRBJ2-3 NA 14 medium-sized TRBV7-8 TGTGCCAGCAGCTTAGCCGGGAACACAGATACGCAGTATTTT CASSLAGNTDTQYF
TRBJ1-2 TRBD1 15 NA TRBV6-1 TGTGCCAGCAGTCTAGGGGAACAGGGGACCTATGGCTACACCTTC CASSLGEQGTYGYTF
TRBJ1-1 NA 14 few TRBV2 TGTGCCAGCAGGGTCCACCGAGAAGTGACTGAAGCTTTCTTT CASRVHREVTEAFF
TRBJ2-7 NA 13 few TRBV7-9 TGTGCCAGCAGCCCGGGCCTCTCCTACGAGCAGTACTTC CASSPGLSYEQYF
TRBJ1-5 NA 14 NA TRBV20-1 TGCAGTGCTAGTGCAGGGGCGGAAAATCAGCCCCAGCATTTT CSASAGAENQPQHF
TRBJ1-2 NA 13 medium-sized TRBV19 TGTGCCAGTAGTATGGGGTGGTACTATGGCTACACCTTC CASSMGWYYGYTF
TRBJ1-5 NA 14 few TRBV6-5 TGTGCCAGCAGTTACGGCAAACTTAATCAGCCCCAGCATTTT CASSYGKLNQPQHF
TRBJ1-1 NA 12 NA TRBV19 TGTGCCAGTAGTATAGAGGGGGGAAAAGCTTTCTTT CASSIEGGKAFF
TRBJ2-1 TRBD1 16 many TRBV11-2 TGTGCCAGCAGCACACGGACAGGGGCTGTTTCGAATGAGCAGTTCTTC CASSTRTGAVSNEQFF
TRBJ2-1 TRBD2 15 medium-sized TRBV6-4 TGTGCCAGCAGTGCCGGGACTAGGGATTACAATGAGCAGTTCTTC CASSAGTRDYNEQFF
TRBJ2-7 TRBD2 14 NA TRBV5-1 TGTGCCAGCGGGACTAGCGGGAGAGCAGGCGAGCAGTACTTC CASGTSGRAGEQYF
TRBJ1-5 NA 14 NA TRBV5-1 TGCGCCAGCAGCTCGGGGGGGGACCAAGAGACCCAGCATTTT CASSSGGDQETQHF
TRBJ2-5 NA 13 NA TRBV29-1 TGCAGCGCCACCCGGGACAATAGCGAGACCCAGTACTTC CSATRDNSETQYF
TRBJ2-1 NA 13 many TRBV7-3 TGTGCCAGCAGCCAAGGAGGGCACGATGAGCAGTTCTTC CASSQGGHDEQFF
TRBJ1-1 NA 14 few TRBV10-3 TGTGCCATCAGTGAGATGTCAGGCCACACTGAAGCTTTCTTT CAISEMSGHTEAFF
TRBJ1-5 NA 13 NA TRBV7-9 TGTGCCAGCAGCCAGTCCGACAGAGGGCCCCAGCATTTT CASSQSDRGPQHF
TRBJ2-1 NA 13 many TRBV9 TGTGCCAGCAGCCCCCGGGCCGACAATGAGCAGTTCTTC CASSPRADNEQFF
TRBJ1-2 TRBD1 15 NA TRBV6-1 TGTGCCAGCCTTCGGGGGGGACAGGCCCTGGACGGCTACACCTTC CASLRGGQALDGYTF
TRBJ1-1 NA 14 many TRBV6-1 TGTGCCAGCAGTGAACGGGGGCTCGACACTGAAGCTTTCTTT CASSERGLDTEAFF
TRBJ1-1 NA 12 many TRBV11-1 TGTGCCAGCAGCCGATTGAACACTGAAGCTTTCTTT CASSRLNTEAFF
TRBJ2-7 TRBD1 12 many TRBV29-1 TGCAGCGTCAAACCGGACAGGTACGAGCAGTACTTC CSVKPDRYEQYF
TRBJ1-6 NA 15 NA TRBV10-1 TGTGCCAGCAGTTACTCGGCAGGGCTTAATTCACCCCTCCACTTT CASSYSAGLNSPLHF
TRBJ1-5 NA 15 NA TRBV12-3/TRBV12-4 TGTGCCAGCAGTTCCACAGGGAAGAGCAATCAGCCCCAGCATTTT CASSSTGKSNQPQHF
TRBJ1-1 NA 15 NA TRBV7-9 TGTGCCAGCAGCTTTAGGGGGGCAGTAAACACTGAAGCTTTCTTT CASSFRGAVNTEAFF
TRBJ1-1 TRBD1 15 NA TRBV7-8 TGTGCCAGCAGCACGGACAGGGGACTGAATACTGAAGCTTCCTTT CASSTDRGLNTEASF
TRBJ2-7 NA 13 NA TRBV7-9 TGTGCCAGCAGCTTAGCCGGCAGCTTGGAGCAGTACTTC CASSLAGSLEQYF
TRBJ2-1 TRBD2 15 many TRBV4-2 TGTGCCAGCAGCCCCAAGACTAGCGGGAACGATGAGCAGTTCTTC CASSPKTSGNDEQFF
TRBJ1-2 TRBD1 16 few TRBV25-1 TGTGCCAGCAGTGAATCTTTGACAGGGGAGGCTCGTGGCTACACCTTC CASSESLTGEARGYTF
TRBJ1-5 NA 13 NA TRBV20-1 TGCAGTGCTAGTATGGGTCAAGGTCAGCCCCAGCATTTT CSASMGQGQPQHF
TRBJ1-5 NA 16 NA TRBV24-1 TGTGCCACCAGTGCTGGGGGAGAGTATAGCAATCAGCCCCAGCATTTT CATSAGGEYSNQPQHF
TRBJ2-7 NA 14 NA TRBV20-1 TGCAGTGCTACACCCTCAGGAGCTTCTTACGAGCAGTACTTC CSATPSGASYEQYF
TRBJ2-7 TRBD2 17 NA TRBV29-1 TGCGGCGTTACCTTGGACGGGAGGGCCGGTTCTGCGGACGAGCAGTACTTC CGVTLDGRAGSADEQYF
TRBJ2-7 TRBD2 15 NA TRBV7-9 TGTGCCAGCAGTAATACCGGGACTAGGTATTACGAGCAGTACTTC CASSNTGTRYYEQYF
TRBJ2-1 TRBD1 15 NA TRBV7-9 TGTGCCAGCAGCTTATTCGGGACAGGGGACAATGAGCAGTTCTTC CASSLFGTGDNEQFF
TRBJ1-5 NA 15 NA TRBV6-5 TGTGCCAGCAGTAACGATGACAGGTCCAATCAGCCCCAGCATTTT CASSNDDRSNQPQHF
TRBJ2-6 TRBD1 19 few TRBV3-1 TGTGCCAGCAGCCAGGGACAGGGAATTACCCGCTCTGGGGCCAACGTCCTGACTTTC CASSQGQGITRSGANVLTF